The rows below give T cell receptor beta chains drawn from one sample of a study of cytomegalovirus exposure and HLA in healthy donors. Generated by immunoSEQ multiplex PCR, the TCRdb table keeps only in-frame clones and is missing some. The sample has some 130,000 clones, about 85% seen once. Sequenced material: PBMCs. All receptors come from a boy aged 5-17 years in good health and CMV-seronegative. CDR3s include the opening cysteine and the closing phenylalanine or tryptophan. Each record gives: D gene, J gene, V gene, clone size, CDR3 protein, CDR3 DNA. A D gene is named only where the DNA matches it firmly. Not every row has a clone size; where given, it reads once, few, many or a size class.

D gene: -; J gene: TRBJ2-1; V gene: TRBV27; clone size: -; CDR3 protein: CASTGETYNEQFF; CDR3 DNA: TGTGCCAGCACAGGGGAAACTTACAATGAGCAGTTCTTC
D gene: -; J gene: TRBJ2-1; V gene: TRBV5-1; clone size: -; CDR3 protein: CASSLPTSTHNEQFF; CDR3 DNA: TGCGCCAGCAGCTTGCCAACTAGCACCCACAATGAGCAGTTCTTC
D gene: -; J gene: TRBJ2-2; V gene: TRBV7-2; clone size: -; CDR3 protein: CASSLDGFATGELFF; CDR3 DNA: TGTGCCAGCAGCTTAGACGGTTTTGCGACCGGGGAGCTGTTTTTT
D gene: TRBD1; J gene: TRBJ2-1; V gene: TRBV6-6; clone size: -; CDR3 protein: CASTPGQGSYNEQFF; CDR3 DNA: TGTGCCAGCACCCCTGGACAGGGCTCCTACAATGAGCAGTTCTTC
D gene: TRBD2; J gene: TRBJ2-3; V gene: TRBV9; clone size: -; CDR3 protein: CASSVGRGGPDTQYF; CDR3 DNA: TGTGCCAGCAGCGTAGGGCGGGGGGGCCCAGATACGCAGTATTTT
D gene: -; J gene: TRBJ2-2; V gene: TRBV11-1; clone size: -; CDR3 protein: CASSLVPAAGELFF; CDR3 DNA: TGTGCCAGCAGCTTAGTTCCCGCGGCCGGGGAGCTGTTTTTT
D gene: -; J gene: TRBJ2-3; V gene: TRBV9; clone size: -; CDR3 protein: CASSVGSVNTDTQYF; CDR3 DNA: TGTGCCAGCAGCGTAGGGAGTGTCAACACAGATACGCAGTATTTT
D gene: -; J gene: TRBJ2-7; V gene: TRBV11-2; clone size: -; CDR3 protein: CASSFLAGTRVGEQYF; CDR3 DNA: TGTGCCAGCAGCTTCCTCGCCGGGACACGGGTCGGCGAGCAGTACTTC
D gene: TRBD1; J gene: TRBJ1-6; V gene: TRBV5-1; clone size: -; CDR3 protein: CASSLTGRSSPLHF; CDR3 DNA: TGCGCCAGCAGCCTGACAGGGAGGAGCTCACCCCTCCACTTT
D gene: -; J gene: TRBJ2-3; V gene: TRBV27; clone size: -; CDR3 protein: CASSHGFANTDTQYF; CDR3 DNA: TGTGCCAGCAGTCACGGTTTTGCTAACACAGATACGCAGTATTTT
D gene: TRBD2; J gene: TRBJ2-1; V gene: TRBV30; clone size: once; CDR3 protein: CAWTNSGSSYNEQFF; CDR3 DNA: TGTGCCTGGACAAATAGCGGGAGCTCCTACAATGAGCAGTTCTTC
D gene: TRBD2; J gene: TRBJ2-3; V gene: TRBV5-1; clone size: -; CDR3 protein: CASSLELAGNPDTQYF; CDR3 DNA: TGCGCCAGCAGCTTGGAATTAGCGGGAAACCCAGATACGCAGTATTTT
D gene: TRBD1; J gene: TRBJ1-2; V gene: TRBV9; clone size: -; CDR3 protein: CASSLGQGVGGYTF; CDR3 DNA: TGTGCCAGCAGCTTGGGACAGGGAGTAGGTGGCTACACCTTC
D gene: -; J gene: TRBJ2-1; V gene: TRBV6-5; clone size: -; CDR3 protein: CASSYSRDSPEQFF; CDR3 DNA: TGTGCCAGCAGTTACTCGCGGGACTCGCCAGAGCAGTTCTTC
D gene: TRBD1; J gene: TRBJ1-5; V gene: TRBV27; clone size: -; CDR3 protein: CASSFVTGGVGQPQHF; CDR3 DNA: TGTGCCAGCAGTTTTGTCACAGGGGGCGTAGGTCAGCCCCAGCATTTT
D gene: TRBD1; J gene: TRBJ2-3; V gene: TRBV30; clone size: -; CDR3 protein: CAWRTGDGTDTQYF; CDR3 DNA: TGTGCCTGGAGGACAGGGGATGGCACAGATACGCAGTATTTT
D gene: -; J gene: TRBJ2-7; V gene: TRBV5-1; clone size: once; CDR3 protein: CASSLDTGNEQYF; CDR3 DNA: TGCGCCAGCAGCTTGGATACAGGGAACGAGCAGTACTTC
D gene: -; J gene: TRBJ1-5; V gene: TRBV7-8; clone size: -; CDR3 protein: CASSSTPNQPQHF; CDR3 DNA: TGTGCCAGCAGCTCGACACCAAATCAGCCCCAGCATTTT
D gene: -; J gene: TRBJ2-2; V gene: TRBV30; clone size: -; CDR3 protein: CAWGFWGETGELFF; CDR3 DNA: TGTGCCTGGGGATTCTGGGGGGAGACCGGGGAGCTGTTTTTT
D gene: -; J gene: TRBJ2-7; V gene: TRBV7-3; clone size: once; CDR3 protein: CASSQDSLNYEQYF; CDR3 DNA: TGTGCCAGCAGCCAGGACAGCTTGAACTACGAGCAGTACTTC
D gene: -; J gene: TRBJ1-1; V gene: TRBV10-3; clone size: -; CDR3 protein: CAISESQGYMNTEAFF; CDR3 DNA: TGTGCCATCAGTGAGTCACAGGGATACATGAACACTGAAGCTTTCTTT
D gene: -; J gene: TRBJ2-1; V gene: TRBV25-1; clone size: -; CDR3 protein: CASSLSGITHNEQFF; CDR3 DNA: TGTGCCAGCAGTTTATCCGGGATAACCCACAATGAGCAGTTCTTC
D gene: -; J gene: TRBJ2-7; V gene: TRBV7-3; clone size: -; CDR3 protein: CASGGTPGDEQYF; CDR3 DNA: TGTGCCAGCGGGGGGACCCCTGGGGATGAGCAGTACTTC
D gene: -; J gene: TRBJ2-7; V gene: TRBV6-1; clone size: -; CDR3 protein: CASSEGLGAGYEQYF; CDR3 DNA: TGTGCCAGCAGTGAAGGATTGGGGGCCGGCTACGAGCAGTACTTC
D gene: -; J gene: TRBJ2-7; V gene: TRBV6-6; clone size: -; CDR3 protein: CASSSGTLSYEQYF; CDR3 DNA: TGTGCCAGCAGCTCCGGGACACTCTCCTACGAGCAGTACTTC
D gene: TRBD2; J gene: TRBJ2-5; V gene: TRBV2; clone size: -; CDR3 protein: CASSEGWTSGDQETQYF; CDR3 DNA: TGTGCCAGCAGTGAGGGTTGGACTAGCGGGGACCAAGAGACCCAGTACTTC
D gene: TRBD1; J gene: TRBJ2-7; V gene: TRBV11-3; clone size: -; CDR3 protein: CASSPTGAYEQYF; CDR3 DNA: TGTGCCAGCAGCCCTACAGGGGCCTACGAGCAGTACTTC
D gene: -; J gene: TRBJ1-1; V gene: TRBV4-3; clone size: -; CDR3 protein: CASSQDARIALEAFF; CDR3 DNA: TGCGCCAGCAGCCAAGATGCCCGAATAGCGCTTGAAGCTTTCTTT